This T cell receptor beta chain was observed in a study of T cell repertoires in cytomegalovirus infection. For the study at large: Public signatures in TCR beta pointed to CMV infection and matching HLA type.

The study, taken as a whole, reports: HLA-C-restricted CMV-specific TCR beta clonotypes prevailed in the ex vivo response. Pooled public TCR beta family frequency picked out CMV carriers with the relevant HLA.

This clonotype was found many times. Antigen: not known. Each CDR3 protein is one row after TCRdb ran MiXCR on the reads. The data contain about 110,000 distinct CDR3 sequences, roughly 9.1% of them seen just once; the ten biggest clones take up roughly 29%. Sequencing input: PBMCs, sequenced either directly or after in vitro stimulation (not recorded which). The clonotype was recovered from a human donor in good health (CMV status not recorded). Some clones in this sample may be carry-over from other donors' samples.

Written as DNA, the CDR3 is TGTGCCAGCAGCTTTGAGACAGGGGGATACGAGCAGTACTTC. This encodes CASSFETGGYEQYF. V gene TRBV7-2 combines with J gene TRBJ2-7, with TRBD1 matching over 9 bases. The CDR3 has 14 residues. Looked up from germline, CDR1 is SGHTA and CDR2 is FQGNSA. Trimming took 3 bases from V and 4 from J; bases not matched to a gene: 4.